The clone carrying this T cell receptor beta chain was detected a few times. CDR3 length: 16 amino acids. V lost 4 bases, J lost 4 bases, and 17 bases lay in between. Germline V gives CDR1 SGHTA, CDR2 FQGTGA. These data originate in a study of T cells after yellow fever vaccination. MiXCR, run by TCRdb on the 5' RACE reads, gives a single entry per CDR3 protein. The sample contains 55,000 or so distinct CDR3 sequences, 5% to 8.5% of which appear only once. Study-level findings and limits: Overall, a small share of clonotypes was seen in both CD4 and CD8 compartments. Reappearance after the booster was observed for most primary-vaccination clones (roughly 97% CD4, almost 90% CD8). Faster peaking, at day 5 versus 15, marked a secondary response that was weaker.

Sequencing was performed on CD8+ T cells not binding an NS4B(214-222) dextramer, sorted from PBMCs, taken 45 days after the first yellow fever vaccination. This chain connects TRBV7-3 to TRBJ1-5, with D possibly matching TRBD1 (5 bases). This clonotype originated in a man younger than 35 who received the YFV17D yellow fever vaccine. CDR3 in amino acids: CASSSRPGRGNQPQHF. The CDR3 DNA reads TGTGCCAGCAGCTCAAGACCGGGACGGGGAAATCAGCCCCAGCATTTT.